This T cell receptor (beta chain) is drawn from a study of tumor-infiltrating lymphocytes in localized non-small cell lung cancer. General study results and limits: T-cell fraction did not differ between immunotypes IM1 and IM2.

Comments on this clone: Its antigen remains unidentified.

Germline CDR1 is SNHLY and CDR2 is FYNNEI. The CDR3 loop spans 14 amino acids. Trimming stripped 8 bases from V and 4 bases from J, with 15 bases between. Profiling relied on immunoSEQ multiplex PCR, and the TCRdb table lists in-frame clones only, not all of them. The table shows around 5,200 clones, with around 61% occurring only once. The V gene is TRBV2, the J gene TRBJ2-1, with D possibly matching TRBD1 (5 bases). The receptor comes from a human donor with non-small cell lung cancer. The sequenced material came from uninvolved lung tissue not adjacent to the tumor. The CDR3 sequence is CASSAARGYNEQFF. DNA for the CDR3: TGTGCCAGCTCAGCAGCTAGGGGTTACAATGAGCAGTTCTTC.